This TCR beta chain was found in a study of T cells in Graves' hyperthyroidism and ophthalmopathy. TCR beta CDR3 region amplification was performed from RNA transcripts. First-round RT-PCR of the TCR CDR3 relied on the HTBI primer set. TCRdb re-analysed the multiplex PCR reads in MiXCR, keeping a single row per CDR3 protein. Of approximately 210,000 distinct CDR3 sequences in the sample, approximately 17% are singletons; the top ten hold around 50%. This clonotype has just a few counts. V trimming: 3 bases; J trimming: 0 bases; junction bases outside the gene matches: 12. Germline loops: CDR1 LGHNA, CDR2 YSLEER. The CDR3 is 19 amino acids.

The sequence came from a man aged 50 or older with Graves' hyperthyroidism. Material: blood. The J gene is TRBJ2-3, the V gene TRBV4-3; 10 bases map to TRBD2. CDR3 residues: CASSQTGLAETGSTDTQYF. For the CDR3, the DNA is TGCGCCAGCAGCCAGACCGGACTAGCGGAAACGGGGAGCACAGATACGCAGTATTTT.